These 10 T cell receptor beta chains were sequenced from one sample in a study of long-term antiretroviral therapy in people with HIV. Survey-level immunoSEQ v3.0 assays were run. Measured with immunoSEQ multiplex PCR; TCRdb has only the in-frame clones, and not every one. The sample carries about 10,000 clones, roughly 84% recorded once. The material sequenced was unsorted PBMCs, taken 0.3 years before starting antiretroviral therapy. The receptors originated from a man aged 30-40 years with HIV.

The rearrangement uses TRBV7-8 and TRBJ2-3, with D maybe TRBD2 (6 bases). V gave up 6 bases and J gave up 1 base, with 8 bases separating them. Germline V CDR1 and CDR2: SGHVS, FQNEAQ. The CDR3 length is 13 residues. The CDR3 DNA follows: TGTGCCAGCAGTCCTAGCGGCACAGATACGCAGTATTTT. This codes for CASSPSGTDTQYF.

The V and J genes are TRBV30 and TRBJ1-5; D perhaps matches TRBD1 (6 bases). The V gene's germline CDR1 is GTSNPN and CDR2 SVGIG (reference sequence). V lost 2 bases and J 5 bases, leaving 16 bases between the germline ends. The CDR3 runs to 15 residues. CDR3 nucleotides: TGTGCCTGGAGTCGCCGACTACAGGGAGATCAGCCCCAGCATTTT. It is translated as CAWSRRLQGDQPQHF. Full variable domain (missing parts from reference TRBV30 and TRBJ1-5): SQTIHQWPATLVQPVGSPLSLECTVEGTSNPNLYWYRQAAGRGLQLLFYSVGIGQISSEVPQNLSASRPQDRQFILSSKKLLLSDSGFYLCAWSRRLQGDQPQHFGDGTRLSIL.

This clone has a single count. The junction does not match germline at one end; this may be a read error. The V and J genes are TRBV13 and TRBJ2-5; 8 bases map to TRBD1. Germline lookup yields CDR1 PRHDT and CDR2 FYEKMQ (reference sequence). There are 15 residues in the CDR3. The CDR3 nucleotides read TGTGCCAACAGCTCTGGGACAGGAGGCCAAGAGACCCAGTACTTC. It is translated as CANSSGTGGQETQYF.

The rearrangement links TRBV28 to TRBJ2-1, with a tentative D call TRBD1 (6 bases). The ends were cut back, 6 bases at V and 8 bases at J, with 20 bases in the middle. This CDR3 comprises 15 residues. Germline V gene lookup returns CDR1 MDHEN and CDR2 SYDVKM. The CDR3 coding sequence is TGTGCCAGCAGACCCAGGGGCAGTTCTCGGTATGAGCAGTTCTTC. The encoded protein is CASRPRGSSRYEQFF.

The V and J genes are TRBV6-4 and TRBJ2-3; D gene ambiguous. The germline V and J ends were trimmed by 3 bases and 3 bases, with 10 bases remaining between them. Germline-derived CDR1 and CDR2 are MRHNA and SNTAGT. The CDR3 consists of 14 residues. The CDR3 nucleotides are TGTGCCAGCAGTGAAGATTCTGTTACAGATACGCAGTATTTT. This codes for CASSEDSVTDTQYF.

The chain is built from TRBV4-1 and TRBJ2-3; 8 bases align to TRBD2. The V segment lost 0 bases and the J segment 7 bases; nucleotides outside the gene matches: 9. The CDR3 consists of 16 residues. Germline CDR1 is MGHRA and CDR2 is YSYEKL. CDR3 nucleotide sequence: TGCGCCAGCAGCCAAGACGAGCGGGGGTCACGGAATACGCAGTATTTT. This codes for CASSQDERGSRNTQYF.

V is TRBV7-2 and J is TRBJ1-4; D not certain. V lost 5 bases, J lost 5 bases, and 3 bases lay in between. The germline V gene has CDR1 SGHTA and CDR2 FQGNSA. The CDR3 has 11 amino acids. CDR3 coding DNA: TGTGCCAGCAGCCTCAATGAAAAACTGTTTTTT. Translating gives CASSLNEKLFF.

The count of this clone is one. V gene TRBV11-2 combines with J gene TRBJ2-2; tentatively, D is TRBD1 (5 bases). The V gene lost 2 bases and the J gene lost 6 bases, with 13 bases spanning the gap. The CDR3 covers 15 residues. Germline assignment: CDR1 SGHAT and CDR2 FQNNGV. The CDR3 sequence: CASSLPPGSAGELFF. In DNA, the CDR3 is TGTGCCAGCAGCTTACCGCCAGGGTCGGCCGGGGAGCTGTTTTTT. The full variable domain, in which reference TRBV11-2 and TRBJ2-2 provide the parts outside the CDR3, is EAGVAQSPRYKIIEKRQSVAFWCNPISGHATLYWYQQILGQGPKLLIQFQNNGVVDDSQLPKDRFSAERLKGVDSTLKIQPAKLEDSAVYLCASSLPPGSAGELFFGEGSRLTVL.

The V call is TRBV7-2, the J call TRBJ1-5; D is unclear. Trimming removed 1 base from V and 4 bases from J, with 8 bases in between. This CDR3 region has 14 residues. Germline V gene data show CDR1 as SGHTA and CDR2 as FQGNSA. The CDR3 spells CASSLELGNQPQHF. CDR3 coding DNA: TGTGCCAGCAGCTTAGAATTAGGAAATCAGCCCCAGCATTTT.

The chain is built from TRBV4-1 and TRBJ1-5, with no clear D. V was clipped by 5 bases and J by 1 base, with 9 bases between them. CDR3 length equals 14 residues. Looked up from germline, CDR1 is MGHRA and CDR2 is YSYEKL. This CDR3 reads CASSYHTSNQPQHF. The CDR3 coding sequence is TGCGCCAGCAGCTACCACACAAGCAATCAGCCCCAGCATTTT.